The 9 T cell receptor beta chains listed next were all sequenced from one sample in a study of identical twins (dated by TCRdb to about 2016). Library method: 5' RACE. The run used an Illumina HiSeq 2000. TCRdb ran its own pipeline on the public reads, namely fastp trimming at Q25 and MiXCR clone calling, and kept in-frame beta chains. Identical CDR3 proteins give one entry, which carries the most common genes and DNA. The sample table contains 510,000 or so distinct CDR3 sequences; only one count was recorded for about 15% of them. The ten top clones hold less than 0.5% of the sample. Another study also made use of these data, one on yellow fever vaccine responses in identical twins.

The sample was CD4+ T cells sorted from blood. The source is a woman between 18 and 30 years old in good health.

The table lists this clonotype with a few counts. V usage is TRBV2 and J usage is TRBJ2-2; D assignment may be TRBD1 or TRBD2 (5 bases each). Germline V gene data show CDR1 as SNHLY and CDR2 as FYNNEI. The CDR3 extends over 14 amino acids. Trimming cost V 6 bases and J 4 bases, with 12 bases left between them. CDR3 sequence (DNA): TGTGCCAGCAGAGGGCAGGGACCCACCGGGGAGCTGTTTTTT. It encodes CASRGQGPTGELFF.

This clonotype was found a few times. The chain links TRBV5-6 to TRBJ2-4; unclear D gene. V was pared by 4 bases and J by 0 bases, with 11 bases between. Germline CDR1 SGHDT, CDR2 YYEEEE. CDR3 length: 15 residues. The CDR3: CASSLLTLAKNIQYF. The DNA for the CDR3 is TGTGCCAGCAGCCTCCTGACTTTAGCCAAAAACATTCAGTACTTC.

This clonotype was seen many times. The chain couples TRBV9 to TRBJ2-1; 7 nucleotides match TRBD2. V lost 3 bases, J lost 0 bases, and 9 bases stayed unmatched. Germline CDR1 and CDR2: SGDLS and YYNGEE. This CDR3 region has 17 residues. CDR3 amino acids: CASSERLALSSYNEQFF. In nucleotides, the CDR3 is TGTGCCAGCAGCGAGCGACTAGCCTTGAGCTCCTACAATGAGCAGTTCTTC.

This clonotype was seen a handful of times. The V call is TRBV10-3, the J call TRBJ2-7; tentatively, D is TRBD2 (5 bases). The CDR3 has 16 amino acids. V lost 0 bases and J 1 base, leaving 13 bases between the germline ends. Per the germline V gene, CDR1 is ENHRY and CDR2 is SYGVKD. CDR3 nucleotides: TGTGCCATCAGTGAGTCTATGGGCGGGTTATCCTACGAGCAGTACTTC. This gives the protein CAISESMGGLSYEQYF.

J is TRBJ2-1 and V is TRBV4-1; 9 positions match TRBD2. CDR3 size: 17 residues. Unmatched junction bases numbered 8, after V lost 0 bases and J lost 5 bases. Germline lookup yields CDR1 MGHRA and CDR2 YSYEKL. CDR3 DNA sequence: TGCGCCAGCAGCCAAGAGGCCCTACTAGCGGGCAACAATGAGCAGTTCTTC. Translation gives CASSQEALLAGNNEQFF.

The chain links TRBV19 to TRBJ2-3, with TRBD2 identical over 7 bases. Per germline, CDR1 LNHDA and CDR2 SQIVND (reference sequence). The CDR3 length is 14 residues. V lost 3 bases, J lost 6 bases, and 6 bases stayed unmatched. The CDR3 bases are TGTGCCAGTAGTATGGGAGGGAGGGGTGATACGCAGTATTTT. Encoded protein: CASSMGGRGDTQYF.

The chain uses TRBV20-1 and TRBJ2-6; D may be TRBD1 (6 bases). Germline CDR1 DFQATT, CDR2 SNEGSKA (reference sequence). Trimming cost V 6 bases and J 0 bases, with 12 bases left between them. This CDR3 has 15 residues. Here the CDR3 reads CSASGTNSGANVLTF. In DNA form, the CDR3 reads TGCAGTGCCTCCGGGACAAACTCTGGGGCCAACGTCCTGACTTTC.

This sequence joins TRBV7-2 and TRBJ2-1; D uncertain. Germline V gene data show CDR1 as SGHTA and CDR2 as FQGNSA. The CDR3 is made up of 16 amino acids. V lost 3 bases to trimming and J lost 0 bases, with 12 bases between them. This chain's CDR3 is CASSLSRPSSYNEQFF. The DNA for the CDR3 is TGTGCCAGCAGCTTGTCCCGCCCGAGCTCCTACAATGAGCAGTTCTTC.

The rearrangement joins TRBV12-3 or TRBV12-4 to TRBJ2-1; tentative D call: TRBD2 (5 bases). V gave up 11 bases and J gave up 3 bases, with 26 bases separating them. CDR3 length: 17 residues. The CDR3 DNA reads TGTGCCTGCTGTTTAGCGCGGTCCACAACCTACTACAATGAGCAGTTCTTC. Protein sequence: CACCLARSTTYYNEQFF.